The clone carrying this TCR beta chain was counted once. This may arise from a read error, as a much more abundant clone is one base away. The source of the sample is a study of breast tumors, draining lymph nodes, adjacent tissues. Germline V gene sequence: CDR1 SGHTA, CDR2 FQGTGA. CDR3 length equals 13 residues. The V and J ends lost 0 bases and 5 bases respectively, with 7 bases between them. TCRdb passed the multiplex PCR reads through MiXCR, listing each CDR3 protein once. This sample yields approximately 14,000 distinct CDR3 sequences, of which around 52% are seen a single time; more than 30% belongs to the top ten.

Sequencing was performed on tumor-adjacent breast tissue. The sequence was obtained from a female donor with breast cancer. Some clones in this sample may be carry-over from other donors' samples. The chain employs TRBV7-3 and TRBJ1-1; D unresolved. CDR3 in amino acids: CASSLTRWTEAFF. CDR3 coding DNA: TGTGCCAGCAGCTTAACAAGGTGGACTGAAGCTTTCTTT.